A single sample is the source of the 14 T cell receptor beta chains below, sequenced in a study of CD8+ T cells in alopecia areata. Extracted from the samples, RNA was reverse transcribed into cDNA to serve as the sequencing template. Profiled with immunoSEQ multiplex PCR; TCRdb holds only in-frame clones, not every one. The sample holds about 23,000 clones; 40% to 60% are singletons and the top ten take around 30%. Sequenced input: NKG2D-high CD8+ T cells sorted from blood. These receptors all stem from a human donor with alopecia areata.

This rearrangement joins TRBV7-2 to TRBJ1-5; no firm D call. The CDR3 is 14 residues long. Trimming pared 1 base from V and 6 bases from J, leaving 10 bases between. CDR1 is SGHTA, CDR2 FQGNSA, per germline. The chain's CDR3 is CASSLVLQIQPQHF. CDR3 in DNA: TGTGCCAGCAGCTTAGTCCTACAGATTCAGCCCCAGCATTTT. Complete variable domain (other parts from reference TRBV7-2 and TRBJ1-5): GAGVSQSPSNKVTEKGKDVELRCDPISGHTALYWYRQSLGQGLEFLIYFQGNSAPDKSGLPSDRFSAERTGGSVSTLTIQRTQQEDSAVYLCASSLVLQIQPQHFGDGTRLSIL.

DNA for the CDR3: TGTGCCAGCAGTACAGAACAGGGGGCGTACACTGAAGCTTTCTTT. It is translated as CASSTEQGAYTEAFF. The J gene is TRBJ1-1, the V gene TRBV28, with 9 positions matching TRBD1. V lost 5 bases to trimming and J lost 3 bases; unmatched junction nucleotides: 7. The germline gives CDR1 MDHEN, CDR2 SYDVKM. This CDR3 comprises 15 residues.

Worth noting for this clone: One end of the junction does not line up with germline, which may come from a read error. The chain recombines TRBV7-9 with TRBJ2-1; no clear D. CDR3 size: 13 residues. The V gene's germline CDR1 is SEHNR and CDR2 FQNEAQ (reference sequence). The CDR3 protein is CASSESLYNEPFF. CDR3 nucleotides: TGTGCCAGCAGCGAATCGCTCTACAATGAGCCGTTCTTC. The entire variable domain, with the rest obtained from reference TRBV7-9 and TRBJ2-1, is as follows: DTGVSQNPRHKITKRGQNVTFRCDPISEHNRLYWYRQTLGQGPEFLTYFQNEAQLEKSRLLSDRFSAERPKGSFSTLEIQRTEQGDSAMYLCASSESLYNEPFFGPGTRLTVL.

The chain joins TRBV5-4 to TRBJ2-7; D gene uncertain. Germline CDR1 reads SGHNT; CDR2 reads YYREEE (reference sequence). The CDR3 has 17 residues. Trimming took off 0 bases at V and 1 base at J, with 17 bases between the two ends. CDR3: CASSLEWGSFTSYEQYF. For the CDR3, the DNA is TGTGCCAGCAGCTTGGAGTGGGGTTCCTTTACTTCCTACGAGCAGTACTTC.

The V call is TRBV5-4, the J call TRBJ2-1, with a possible D match to TRBD2 (6 bases). V dropped 4 bases and J dropped 3 bases, with 14 bases sitting between them. This CDR3 spans 15 amino acids. Germline CDR1 reads SGHNT; CDR2 reads YYREEE (reference sequence). The CDR3 region is CASSLTAGGYNEQFF. The CDR3 DNA reads as TGTGCCAGCAGCCTTACAGCGGGTGGCTACAATGAGCAGTTCTTC.

This chain connects TRBV7-8 to TRBJ2-7, with D possibly matching TRBD1 (6 bases). The V end lost 6 bases, the J end lost 6 bases, and 15 bases lay between the germline ends. Looked up from germline, CDR1 is SGHVS and CDR2 is FQNEAQ. The CDR3 has 13 residues. The CDR3 region is CASRKTGFSEQYF. In nucleotides, the CDR3 is TGTGCCAGCAGAAAAACAGGGTTCAGCGAGCAGTACTTC.

The CDR3 nucleotides are TGTGCCAGCAGCTTGAAGGGGTTTCGGTACTATGGCTACACCTTC. This translates into CASSLKGFRYYGYTF. The genes are TRBV5-8 and TRBJ1-2, with D possibly being TRBD1 (5 bases). Germline V gene data show CDR1 as SGHTS and CDR2 as YDEGEE. The CDR3 consists of 15 residues. Trimming shortened V by 1 base and J by 3 bases, and 13 bases separated the two germline ends. The full variable domain, completed using reference TRBV5-8 and TRBJ1-2, is EAGVTQSPTHLIKTRGQQATLRCSPISGHTSVYWYQQALGLGLQFLLWYDEGEERNRGNFPPRFSGRQFPNYSSELNVNALELEDSALYLCASSLKGFRYYGYTFGSGTRLTVV.

This chain connects TRBV4-1 to TRBJ2-1, with D hard to call. V lost 0 bases to trimming and J lost 9 bases, with 6 bases between them. Germline values: CDR1 MGHRA, CDR2 YSYEKL. The CDR3 length is 12 residues. The CDR3 sequence is CASSQDHIEQFF. In DNA form, the CDR3 reads TGCGCCAGCAGCCAAGATCATATTGAGCAGTTCTTC.

This rearrangement joins TRBV10-3 to TRBJ2-1, with 7 positions matching TRBD2. V was pared by 2 bases and J by 2 bases, with 3 bases of the junction left unmatched. The CDR3 totals 15 residues. CDR1 and CDR2 (germline): ENHRY, SYGVKD. The CDR3 protein is CAISEPTSAYNEQFF. The CDR3 DNA sequence: TGTGCCATCAGTGAGCCAACTAGCGCCTACAATGAGCAGTTCTTC.

This clone has only a few counts. The rearrangement joins TRBV25-1 to TRBJ2-7; no clear D. The CDR3 has 16 residues. V was trimmed by 5 bases and J by 0 bases, leaving 17 bases between them. Germline CDR1 and CDR2: MGHDK and SYGVNS. CDR3 sequence reads: CASSPSQGLRSYEQYF. The CDR3 nucleotides read TGTGCCAGCAGTCCGTCCCAAGGTCTTCGCTCCTACGAGCAGTACTTC.

This clone came up many times. J is TRBJ2-3 and V is TRBV5-1; 8 nucleotides line up with TRBD2. CDR3 length: 15 residues. V gave up 5 bases and J gave up 5 bases; unmatched junction bases: 10. CDR1 and CDR2 (germline): SGHRS, YFSETQ. The CDR3 here is CASRGAGALGDTQYF. DNA for the CDR3: TGCGCCAGCAGAGGAGCGGGAGCCTTGGGAGATACGCAGTATTTT.

The V and J genes are TRBV27 and TRBJ2-5; 14 nucleotides align to TRBD2. V was clipped by 7 bases and J by 4 bases; unmatched bases: 2. CDR3 size: 14 residues. CDR1 is MNHEY, CDR2 SMNVEV, per germline (reference sequence). The CDR3 DNA reads as TGTGCCAGCATAGGACTAGCGGGAGGAGAGACCCAGTACTTC. Protein product: CASIGLAGGETQYF.

This chain connects TRBV7-8 to TRBJ2-3, with 10 positions matching TRBD1. The germline CDR1 and CDR2 sequences are SGHVS and FQNEAQ. The CDR3 length is 15 residues. The trim removed 8 bases at V and 3 bases at J, leaving 8 bases unmatched. The CDR3 loop reads CASGQQGQGTDTQYF. Here the CDR3 DNA reads TGTGCCAGCGGCCAACAGGGACAGGGGACAGATACGCAGTATTTT.

This clone was recorded once. The V gene is TRBV9, the J gene TRBJ2-1; a weak D match, TRBD1 (5 bases). Germline CDR1 and CDR2: SGDLS and YYNGEE. This CDR3 has 19 amino acids. The V and J ends lost 0 bases and 8 bases respectively, with 27 bases between them. The CDR3 sequence: CASSVDFRRWGHKSDEQFF. CDR3 DNA sequence: TGTGCCAGCAGCGTAGATTTTAGACGGTGGGGCCACAAGAGCGATGAGCAGTTCTTC.